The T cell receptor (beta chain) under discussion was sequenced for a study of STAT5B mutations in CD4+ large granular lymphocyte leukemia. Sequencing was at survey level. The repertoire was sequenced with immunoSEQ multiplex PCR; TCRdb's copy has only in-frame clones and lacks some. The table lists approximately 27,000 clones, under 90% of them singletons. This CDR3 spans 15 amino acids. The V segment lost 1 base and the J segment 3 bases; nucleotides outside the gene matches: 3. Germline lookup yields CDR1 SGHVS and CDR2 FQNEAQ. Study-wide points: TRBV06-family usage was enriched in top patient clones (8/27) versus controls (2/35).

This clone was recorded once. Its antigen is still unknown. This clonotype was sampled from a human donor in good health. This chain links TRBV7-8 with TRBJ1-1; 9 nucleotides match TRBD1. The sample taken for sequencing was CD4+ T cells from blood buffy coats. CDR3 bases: TGTGCCAGCAGCTTAGAGGGACAGGGTGACACTGAAGCTTTCTTT. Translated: CASSLEGQGDTEAFF.